The clone carrying this T cell receptor beta chain was observed a few times. The antigen is unknown. This specimen belongs to a study of T cells after yellow fever vaccination. Study as a whole: Where fractions had low cell numbers, libraries were prepared from them with the SMART-Seq v4 Ultra Low Input RNA kit. Notes on the study in general: Subsequent booster samples again held most clones from primary vaccination (just under 98% CD4, 88% CD8).

The CDR3 is 16 residues long. Germline CDR1 is MNHEY and CDR2 is SMNVEV (reference sequence). The germline V and J ends were trimmed by 2 bases and 0 bases, with 11 bases remaining between them. TCRdb reanalysed the 5' RACE reads using MiXCR and keeps one entry per CDR3 protein. The sample lists some 160,000 distinct CDR3 sequences; roughly a tenth were seen once. This specimen was CD8+ T cells sorted from PBMCs, taken 45 days after the yellow fever booster vaccination. This receptor was identified in a young man who received the YFV17D yellow fever vaccine. The chain employs TRBV27 and TRBJ2-4; D perhaps matches TRBD1 (5 bases). The CDR3 sequence: CASSLGPGLAKNIQYF. CDR3 nucleotides: TGTGCCAGCAGTTTAGGCCCAGGGCTAGCCAAAAACATTCAGTACTTC.